Listed below are T cell receptor beta chains from one sample, sequenced in a study of cytomegalovirus exposure and HLA in healthy donors. Method: immunoSEQ multiplex PCR; TCRdb's copy keeps in-frame clones and lacks some. Of some 250,000 clones in the sample, around 80% were seen once. The sequenced sample was PBMCs. These receptors were obtained from a woman between 40 and 55 years old in good health and CMV-seropositive. CDR3s include the opening cysteine and the closing phenylalanine or tryptophan. D genes are given only for firm matches. Only some rows state a clone size, as once, few, many or a class for expanded clones.

TGTGCCAGCAGCCCCCGGGGGGTTAACGGCTACACCTTC	CASSPRGVNGYTF	-	TRBV9	TRBJ1-2	-
TGTGCCAGCAGCGCTGAAACAGGGGGTACTGGAGATACGCAGTATTTT	CASSAETGGTGDTQYF	TRBD1	TRBV5-6	TRBJ2-3	-
TGTGCCATTTGGGGAGGGGTAGTGGCCTACGAGCAGTACTTC	CAIWGGVVAYEQYF	TRBD2	TRBV10-3	TRBJ2-7	-
TGTGTCAGCAGCCCGCTAGCGTCCTCGAGCAATGAGCAGTTCTTC	CVSSPLASSSNEQFF	-	TRBV5-4	TRBJ2-1	-
TGCGCCAGCAGTCGAGGACAGGGGCCCGTGACAAACACCATATATTTT	CASSRGQGPVTNTIYF	TRBD1	TRBV4-1	TRBJ1-3	-
TGTGCCAGCAGCCCCCTGGGCGGGGGCACAGATACGCAGTATTTT	CASSPLGGGTDTQYF	-	TRBV7-3	TRBJ2-3	-
TGTGCCAGCGACGTTCAACCCGGCGGCGCAGATACGCAGTATTTT	CASDVQPGGADTQYF	-	TRBV7-9	TRBJ2-3	-
TGTGCCAGTAGTCCCGGGACAGGTCCCTACGAGCAGTACTTC	CASSPGTGPYEQYF	TRBD1	TRBV19	TRBJ2-7	-
TGTGCCAGCAGCCAAGAGACGGGACAGGGGGCAGGCAATCAGCCCCAGCATTTT	CASSQETGQGAGNQPQHF	TRBD1	TRBV4-2	TRBJ1-5	-
TGTGCCAGCAGCGCTCTCATGGGGCCGAACTATGGCTACACCTTC	CASSALMGPNYGYTF	-	TRBV7-9	TRBJ1-2	few
TGTGCCAGCAGCCCACAGGGGTTCTCGGAAGCTTTCTTT	CASSPQGFSEAFF	TRBD1	TRBV9	TRBJ1-1	-
TGTGCCAGCAGCTTAAGTCCGGCGGAGACCTACGAGCAGTACTTC	CASSLSPAETYEQYF	-	TRBV7-2	TRBJ2-7	-
TGTGCCAGCAGCTACGGACAGGGACCTAACTATGGCTACACCTTC	CASSYGQGPNYGYTF	TRBD1	TRBV5-4	TRBJ1-2	-
TGTGCCATCAGTGATATTACAGGGGGCTTAGGCACAGATACGCAGTATTTT	CAISDITGGLGTDTQYF	TRBD1	TRBV10-3	TRBJ2-3	-
TGTGCCAGCAGCCGGACCCGGACAGGGATGAACACTGAAGCTTTCTTT	CASSRTRTGMNTEAFF	TRBD1	TRBV7-9	TRBJ1-1	once
TGTGCCAGCAGCTTGGAGCGGGCCCGGAACACTGAAGCTTTCTTT	CASSLERARNTEAFF	-	TRBV5-4	TRBJ1-1	-
TGTGCCAGCAGTCCCTTAGGAACAGCGAACACTGAAGCTTTCTTT	CASSPLGTANTEAFF	-	TRBV27	TRBJ1-1	-
TGTGCCAGCAGCTTAGGATCAGGTACGTTACGAGAGCAGTTCTTC	CASSLGSGTLREQFF	-	TRBV11-3	TRBJ2-1	-
TGTGCCAGCAGCTTAGACCCAGCGGGGAATACGCAGTATTTT	CASSLDPAGNTQYF	TRBD2	TRBV11-3	TRBJ2-3	-
TGTGCCAGCAGGGAGGGACGGCAAGAGACCCAGTACTTC	CASREGRQETQYF	-	TRBV2	TRBJ2-5	-
TGCGCCAGCAGCCAACCACTAGACAGGGAGAAGGGAGCTTTCTTT	CASSQPLDREKGAFF	TRBD1	TRBV4-1	TRBJ1-1	-
TGTGCCAGCAAGAAGACAGGGGGAACTAACTATGGCTACACCTTC	CASKKTGGTNYGYTF	TRBD1	TRBV7-2	TRBJ1-2	-
TGTTCCAGCAGCTCCTATGCCGGGTCAGCGGGAGTCCCTCTGTACGAGCAGTACTTC	CSSSSYAGSAGVPLYEQYF	TRBD2	TRBV7-9	TRBJ2-7	once
TGTGCCAGCAGCTTGGTTCAGGGGGCCCCAGATACGCAGTATTTT	CASSLVQGAPDTQYF	TRBD1	TRBV5-4	TRBJ2-3	-
TGTGCCAGCAGTCCCCAAGTCGGGCGGGGAGGGAGGAATGAGCAGTTCTTC	CASSPQVGRGGRNEQFF	TRBD2	TRBV5-4	TRBJ2-1	few
TGCGCCAGCAGCCCCATAGGGACAGCCGGAAACACCATATATTTT	CASSPIGTAGNTIYF	TRBD1	TRBV4-3	TRBJ1-3	-
TGTGCCAGCAGCGGGGGGGGTGGAGGTGGAGAGACCCAGTACTTC	CASSGGGGGGETQYF	TRBD2	TRBV9	TRBJ2-5	-
TGCGCCAGCAGCCAAGAGATTAGCTCCTACGAGCAGTACTTC	CASSQEISSYEQYF	-	TRBV4-3	TRBJ2-7	once
TGTGCCTGGGATCAAGGGACAGGCCGCCACTATGGCTACACCTTC	CAWDQGTGRHYGYTF	TRBD1	TRBV30	TRBJ1-2	-
TGTGCCAGCAGTCGGGACAGGCTAAACTATGGCTACACCTTC	CASSRDRLNYGYTF	TRBD1	TRBV2	TRBJ1-2	-
TGTGCCAGCACGGGATCAAAAGCCAAAAACATTCAGTACTTC	CASTGSKAKNIQYF	-	TRBV7-9	TRBJ2-4	-
TGTGCCATCAGTGAGAGGGGGTCCACAGATACGCAGTATTTT	CAISERGSTDTQYF	-	TRBV10-3	TRBJ2-3	-
TGTGCCAGCAGCCAAGATCGGAGCACAGATACGCAGTATTTT	CASSQDRSTDTQYF	-	TRBV4-2	TRBJ2-3	-
TGCGCCAGCAGCCACCCCCCGGGGGGTAGCGGGAGCCCTCTAGGCAATGAGCAGTTCTTC	CASSHPPGGSGSPLGNEQFF	TRBD2	TRBV4-3	TRBJ2-1	-
TGTGCCAGCAGTTTTAAGACAGGGAGAGGCGAGCAGTACTTC	CASSFKTGRGEQYF	TRBD1	TRBV27	TRBJ2-7	few
TGCGCCAGCAGCCAGGCCCCTTCAGGGGGCTCGTCGGGGGAGCAGTACTTC	CASSQAPSGGSSGEQYF	TRBD1	TRBV4-1	TRBJ2-7	-
TGCAGCGTTGGCCCGGGGGGCGGGGGCGCAGATACGCAGTATTTT	CSVGPGGGGADTQYF	-	TRBV29-1	TRBJ2-3	-
TGCGCCAGCGCCCCGGGGGAGAATTCACCCCTCCACTTT	CASAPGENSPLHF	-	TRBV10-2	TRBJ1-6	-
TGTGCCAGCAGTATCATTGAGGGCACTGAAGCTTTCTTT	CASSIIEGTEAFF	-	TRBV7-2	TRBJ1-1	medium-sized
TGCAGCGCGTCGGGGACTGAAGCTTTCTTT	CSASGTEAFF	-	TRBV29-1	TRBJ1-1	-
TGTGCCACCAGCCGACAGGGCGGGAGGGAGACCCAGTACTTC	CATSRQGGRETQYF	-	TRBV15	TRBJ2-5	-
TGTGCCAGCACACGACTAGCGGACACAGATACGCAGTATTTT	CASTRLADTDTQYF	TRBD2	TRBV6-1	TRBJ2-3	-
TGTGCCATCGGCCGGGACAACAATCAGCCCCAGCATTTT	CAIGRDNNQPQHF	-	TRBV19	TRBJ1-5	-
TGTGCCAGTGGCCGGGACAGGGGGCCCACTGAAGCTTTCTTT	CASGRDRGPTEAFF	TRBD1	TRBV19	TRBJ1-1	-
TGTGCCAGCAGTTTTATTGAGACAGGGAAATACGAGCAGTACTTC	CASSFIETGKYEQYF	TRBD1	TRBV7-9	TRBJ2-7	-
TGCACCAGCAGCCACGACTTACTCCATGACAGGGGATGGTACGAGCAGTACTTC	CTSSHDLLHDRGWYEQYF	-	TRBV1	TRBJ2-7	-